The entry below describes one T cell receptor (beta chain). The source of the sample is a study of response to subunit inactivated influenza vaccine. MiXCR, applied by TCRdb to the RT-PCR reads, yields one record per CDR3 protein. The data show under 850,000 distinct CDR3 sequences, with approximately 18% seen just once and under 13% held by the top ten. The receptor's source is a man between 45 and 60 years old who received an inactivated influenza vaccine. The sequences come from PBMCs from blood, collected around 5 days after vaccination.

CDR3 nucleotide sequence: TGTGCCAGCAGTAATACCCTGGGCCTCGGGACCTACAATGAGCAGTTCTTC. The encoded protein is CASSNTLGLGTYNEQFF. The J gene is TRBJ2-1, the V gene TRBV6-2 or TRBV6-3; maybe TRBD2 (5 bases). Trimming left V 5 bases short and J 2 bases short, with 19 bases between. Germline V gene data show CDR1 as MNHEY and CDR2 as SVGEGT. This CDR3 is 17 amino acids long.